This passage covers 17 T cell receptor beta chains from one sample sequenced in a study of CD8 T cells in Susac syndrome (dated by TCRdb to 2018 to 2020). Libraries were made using the immunoSEQ multiplex PCR assay. RNA was extracted using the RNeasy kit, and roughly 0.5 to 1 microgram was reverse transcribed with random hexamers. The public reads were run again by TCRdb, first through fastp at Q25 and then through MiXCR, and only productive beta chains were kept. Every distinct CDR3 protein forms one entry, paired with its most common genes and DNA. This sample is represented by about 120,000 distinct CDR3 sequences; 90% to 95% of them were singletons. Clones ranked in the top ten supply about 0.087% of the sample. What was sequenced was CD4+ T cells from PBMCs. Source of these receptors: a human donor with multiple sclerosis.

V usage is TRBV20-1 and J usage is TRBJ2-5, with D tentatively TRBD1 or TRBD2 (5 bases each). This CDR3 is built from 13 residues. CDR1 and CDR2 from the germline V gene are DFQATT and SNEGSKA (reference sequence). Trimming left V 5 bases short and J 5 bases short, with 15 bases between. The CDR3: CSAFQGPQETQYF. The CDR3 DNA sequence: TGCAGTGCTTTCCAGGGACCGCAGGAGACCCAGTACTTC.

The rearrangement links TRBV14 to TRBJ2-7; D is ambiguous. CDR3 length: 14 residues. Trimming shortened V by 2 bases and J by 6 bases, and 14 bases separated the two germline ends. Germline V lookup: CDR1 SGHDN, CDR2 FVKESK. In DNA form, the CDR3 reads TGTGCCAGCAGCCAAATGACCCTTGGTGGCGAGCAGTACTTC. Translated: CASSQMTLGGEQYF. Variable domain in full (rest from reference TRBV14 and TRBJ2-7): EAGVTQFPSHSVIEKGQTVTLRCDPISGHDNLYWYRRVMGKEIKFLLHFVKESKQDESGMPNNRFLAERTGGTYSTLKVQPAELEDSGVYFCASSQMTLGGEQYFGPGTRLTVT.

This clonotype was detected only once. The rearrangement joins TRBV27 to TRBJ2-7; no firm D call. Deletions cut 0 bases from V and 12 bases from J, with 12 bases between. Germline assignment: CDR1 MNHEY and CDR2 SMNVEV (reference sequence). This CDR3 is built from 12 residues. CDR3 residues: CASSLSGGRLYF. Here the CDR3 DNA reads TGTGCCAGCAGTTTATCTGGCGGTCGGCTGTACTTC.

The chain recombines TRBV9 with TRBJ1-4, with D perhaps TRBD1 (5 bases). Germline V gene data show CDR1 as SGDLS and CDR2 as YYNGEE. The CDR3 has 15 residues. Trimming stripped 4 bases from V and 7 bases from J, with 17 bases between. CDR3 nucleotide sequence: TGTGCCAGCAGCCCGAGGGGCAGGGAGGGTGAAAAACTGTTTTTT. Protein: CASSPRGREGEKLFF.

The chain carries TRBV10-1 and TRBJ1-1; 10 positions match TRBD1. In germline, CDR1 is WNHNN, CDR2 SYGVQD (reference sequence). The CDR3 runs to 15 residues. Trimming cost V 3 bases and J 10 bases; bases outside gene matches: 11. The CDR3 bases are TGCGCCAGCAGTGAAGGTGGCCGGGGGGACAGGGGAGCTTTCTTT. Its protein is CASSEGGRGDRGAFF.

The sample holds one count of this clonotype. The V and J genes are TRBV3-1 and TRBJ1-1, with a possible D match to TRBD1 (6 bases). Germline V gene sequence: CDR1 LGHDT, CDR2 YNNKEL (reference sequence). V was clipped by 0 bases and J by 12 bases, with 17 bases between them. The CDR3 runs 14 residues. CDR3 in DNA: TGTGCCAGCAGCCAAGACAGGGGTCAGGGAACGACTTTCTTT. This encodes CASSQDRGQGTTFF.

V and J are TRBV18 and TRBJ1-6; the match to TRBD1 covers 8 bases. The germline gives CDR1 KGHSH, CDR2 LQKENI. This CDR3 contains 15 residues. V lost 6 bases and J lost 7; bases outside the gene matches: 8. The CDR3 DNA reads as TGTGCCAGCTCCCTAGGACAGGGCGAGAATTCACCCCTCCACTTT. Its translation is CASSLGQGENSPLHF.

V is TRBV30 and J is TRBJ1-4, with D maybe TRBD1 (6 bases). Per the germline V gene, CDR1 is GTSNPN and CDR2 is SVGIG (reference sequence). V was clipped by 2 bases and J by 3 bases, with 10 bases between them. This CDR3 has 14 amino acids. The CDR3 is CAWSTGSPNEKLFF. For the CDR3, the DNA is TGTGCCTGGAGTACAGGGTCCCCTAATGAAAAACTGTTTTTT.

The rearrangement joins TRBV27 to TRBJ1-2, with 9 bases that match TRBD1. V shed 5 bases and J 10 bases; nucleotides not matched to a gene: 11. This CDR3 contains 14 residues. Looked up from germline, CDR1 is MNHEY and CDR2 is SMNVEV (reference sequence). CDR3 DNA: TGTGCCAGCAGTCCTACTGACAGGGGGGTAAACTACACCTTC. Translated, it gives CASSPTDRGVNYTF.

The chain is built from TRBV20-1 and TRBJ1-6, with 9 bases fitting TRBD1. The J segment lost 7 bases and the V segment lost 6 bases, leaving 4 bases of the junction unmatched. This CDR3 region has 13 residues. Germline CDR1 reads DFQATT; CDR2 reads SNEGSKA (reference sequence). CDR3 coding DNA: TGCAGTGCAAACAGGGGGCGGAATTCACCCCTCCACTTT. Protein product: CSANRGRNSPLHF.

This clonotype has a single count. The chain employs TRBV6-5 and TRBJ1-2; D remains unclear. The germline V gene encodes CDR1 MNHEY and CDR2 SVGAGI. This CDR3 has 14 amino acids. Trimming pared 2 bases from V and 5 bases from J, leaving 12 bases between. CDR3 nucleotide sequence: TGTGCCAGCAGTTACCGTCTAACGGGTTATGGCTACACCTTC. It encodes CASSYRLTGYGYTF.

V usage is TRBV14 and J usage is TRBJ2-7; maybe TRBD1 (6 bases). The CDR3 extends over 15 amino acids. CDR1 SGHDN and CDR2 FVKESK come from the germline V gene. Trimming removed 6 bases from V and 3 bases from J, with 18 bases in between. The CDR3 coding sequence is TGTGCCAGCAGTTTCCAACAGGGACCTGGCTACGAGCAGTACTTC. Protein sequence: CASSFQQGPGYEQYF.

This rearrangement joins TRBV5-6 to TRBJ1-2; 8 bases map to TRBD1. This CDR3 spans 14 amino acids. Per germline, CDR1 SGHDT and CDR2 YYEEEE. Germline trimming cut 2 bases from V and 2 bases from J; bases unmatched to any gene: 2. The CDR3 coding sequence is TGTGCCAGCAGCTTTGGGACAGGAAACTATGGCTACACCTTC. This codes for CASSFGTGNYGYTF. Full variable domain (missing parts from reference TRBV5-6 and TRBJ1-2): DAGVTQSPTHLIKTRGQQVTLRCSPKSGHDTVSWYQQALGQGPQFIFQYYEEEERQRGNFPDRFSGHQFPNYSSELNVNALLLGDSALYLCASSFGTGNYGYTFGSGTRLTVV.

The chain employs TRBV27 and TRBJ1-1, with D possibly matching TRBD1 (6 bases). CDR1 MNHEY and CDR2 SMNVEV come from the germline V gene (reference sequence). The CDR3 runs to 17 residues. V lost 7 bases and J 0 bases, leaving 21 bases between the germline ends. This CDR3 is CASKTRTARLMNTEAFF. CDR3 nucleotide sequence: TGTGCCAGCAAAACTCGGACAGCGCGCCTAATGAACACTGAAGCTTTCTTT.

The rearrangement links TRBV5-4 to TRBJ2-3; D may be TRBD1 (6 bases). Germline CDR1 is SGHNT and CDR2 is YYREEE (reference sequence). V was pared by 6 bases and J by 1 base, with 18 bases between. The CDR3 totals 16 residues. This CDR3 is CASTKDPTGRTDTQYF. Written as DNA, the CDR3 is TGTGCCAGCACCAAAGACCCGACAGGCCGCACAGATACGCAGTATTTT.

The rearrangement links TRBV15 to TRBJ1-4; TRBD1 aligns across 7 bases. The CDR3 runs 16 residues. Germline values: CDR1 LNHNV, CDR2 YYDKDF (reference sequence). Losses at the gene ends were 0 bases for V and 2 bases for J; bases not matched to a gene: 3. The CDR3 spells CATSRDRGPTNEKLFF. CDR3 DNA: TGTGCCACCAGCAGAGATAGGGGGCCGACTAATGAAAAACTGTTTTTT.

The chain is built from TRBV12-5 and TRBJ1-5, with D hard to call. This CDR3 has 12 residues. The ends were cut back, 0 bases at V and 10 bases at J, with 7 bases in the middle. Germline V CDR1 and CDR2: LGHNT, FRNRAP. The CDR3 region has the DNA TGTGCTAGTGGTTTGGTACATCTACCCCAGCATTTT. As protein: CASGLVHLPQHF.